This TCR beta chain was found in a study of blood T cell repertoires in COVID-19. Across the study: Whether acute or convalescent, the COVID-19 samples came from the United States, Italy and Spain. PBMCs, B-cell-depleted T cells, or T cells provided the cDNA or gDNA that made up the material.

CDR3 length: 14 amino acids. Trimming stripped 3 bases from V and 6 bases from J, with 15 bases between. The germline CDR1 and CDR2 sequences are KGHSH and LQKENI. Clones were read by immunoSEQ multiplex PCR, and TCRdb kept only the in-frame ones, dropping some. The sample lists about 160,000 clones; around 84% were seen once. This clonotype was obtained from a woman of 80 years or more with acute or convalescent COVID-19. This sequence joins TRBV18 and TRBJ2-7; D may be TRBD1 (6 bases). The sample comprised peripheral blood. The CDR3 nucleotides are TGTGCCAGCTCACCTGCGTCAGGGGCCGGCGAGCAGTACTTC. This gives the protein CASSPASGAGEQYF.